What follows are 30 T cell receptor beta chains derived from one specimen sequenced in a study of cytomegalovirus exposure and HLA in healthy donors (dated by TCRdb to the late 2010s). Libraries came from the immunoSEQ multiplex PCR assay. For the multiplex PCR, a mixture combining 60 forward primers for TCR Vbeta segments and 13 reverse primers for TCR Jbeta segments was used. The source is immuneACCESS, and TCRdb retained only in-frame sequences with V and J called. Part of the clones is not carried over; for the studies checked, unresolved V genes explain less than half of this, and the remainder is unexplained. The sample table records tens of thousands of clones; roughly 60% of these occur just once. 2% to 2.5% of the sample is held by the ten biggest clonotypes. The sequenced sample was PBMCs. The receptors here all came from a human donor in good health.

V and J are TRBV27 and TRBJ2-1, with D possibly matching TRBD2 (6 bases). V was shortened by 6 bases and J by 0 bases, with 12 bases between the two germline ends. In germline, CDR1 is MNHEY, CDR2 SMNVEV (reference sequence). The CDR3 length is 15 residues. CDR3 region: CASRRDWSSYNEQFF. The DNA for the CDR3 is TGTGCCAGCAGGCGGGACTGGAGCTCCTACAATGAGCAGTTCTTC.

Concerning this clone: Relative to the germline gene, one junction end is altered; a read error may explain this. J is TRBJ1-2 and V is TRBV6-6; 11 nucleotides match TRBD1. The CDR3 runs to 16 residues. From germline, CDR1 is MNHNY and CDR2 SVGAGI (reference sequence). DNA for the CDR3: TGTGCCAGCAGTAAGGATCCCGGGACAGGGGGGTATGGCTACAACTTC. Amino acid sequence: CASSKDPGTGGYGYNF.

This clone showed up just once. The chain joins TRBV30 to TRBJ1-5, with 7 bases that match TRBD1. V lost 0 bases and J lost 0; bases outside the gene matches: 5. Germline assignment: CDR1 GTSNPN and CDR2 SVGIG (reference sequence). The CDR3 has 16 amino acids. CDR3 protein: CAWSVSTGHSNQPQHF. CDR3 DNA sequence: TGTGCCTGGAGTGTCTCGACAGGGCATAGCAATCAGCCCCAGCATTTT. Full variable domain (missing parts from reference TRBV30 and TRBJ1-5): SQTIHQWPATLVQPVGSPLSLECTVEGTSNPNLYWYRQAAGRGLQLLFYSVGIGQISSEVPQNLSASRPQDRQFILSSKKLLLSDSGFYLCAWSVSTGHSNQPQHFGDGTRLSIL.

The chain joins TRBV29-1 to TRBJ2-7, with 12 bases matching TRBD2. Germline CDR1 reads SQVTM; CDR2 reads ANQGSEA. The junction had 9 bases not matched to a gene; V was cut back by 6 bases and J by 0 bases. This CDR3 comprises 16 residues. CDR3 protein: CSVGRTSGAVSYEQYF. CDR3 bases: TGCAGCGTAGGGAGGACTAGCGGGGCCGTCTCCTACGAGCAGTACTTC.

V gene TRBV6-1 combines with J gene TRBJ2-5; TRBD2 matches 11 bases. The CDR3 extends over 14 amino acids. With V trimmed by 7 bases and J by 3 bases, 4 bases remained unmatched. The germline V gene has CDR1 MNHNS and CDR2 SASEGT. In nucleotides, the CDR3 is TGTGCCAGCAATAGACTAGCGGGAAAAGAGACCCAGTACTTC. Translation gives CASNRLAGKETQYF.

This clone turned up a few times. The rearrangement links TRBV5-6 to TRBJ2-7; D is perhaps TRBD1 (6 bases). The CDR3 sequence is 11 residues long. The germline V and J ends were trimmed by 2 bases and 9 bases, with 9 bases remaining between them. CDR1 is SGHDT and CDR2 is YYEEEE in the germline V gene. The chain's CDR3 is CASSFSGVQYF. CDR3 in DNA: TGTGCCAGCAGCTTCTCAGGGGTGCAGTACTTC.

This chain uses TRBV15 with TRBJ2-1; possibly TRBD2 for D (6 bases). Trimming stripped 4 bases from V and 6 bases from J, with 13 bases between. This CDR3 has 14 amino acids. The germline CDR1 and CDR2 sequences are LNHNV and YYDKDF (reference sequence). In nucleotides, the CDR3 is TGTGCCACCAGCACGAGACTGGGAGGCAATGAGCAGTTCTTC. It yields the protein CATSTRLGGNEQFF. Drawing the rest from reference TRBV15 and TRBJ2-1, the complete variable domain is DAMVIQNPRYQVTQFGKPVTLSCSQTLNHNVMYWYQQKSSQAPKLLFHYYDKDFNNEADTPDNFQSRRPNTSFCFLDIRSPGLGDTAMYLCATSTRLGGNEQFFGPGTRLTVL.

The V and J genes are TRBV6-6 and TRBJ2-5, with 11 bases matching TRBD2. V lost 6 bases to trimming and J lost 4 bases; unmatched junction nucleotides: 7. Germline V gene sequence: CDR1 MNHNY, CDR2 SVGAGI (reference sequence). The CDR3 runs to 15 residues. This chain's CDR3 is CASRIAGGPRETQYF. The CDR3 region has the DNA TGTGCCAGCAGAATAGCGGGGGGGCCTAGAGAGACCCAGTACTTC.

The chain carries TRBV9 and TRBJ2-7, with D possibly TRBD1 on 6 matching bases. The length of the CDR3 is 14 residues. The germline V and J ends were trimmed by 0 bases and 5 bases, with 12 bases remaining between them. Germline V gene data show CDR1 as SGDLS and CDR2 as YYNGEE. CDR3 coding DNA: TGTGCCAGCAGCGTAGAAGGGACAACCCACGAGCAGTACTTC. Protein sequence: CASSVEGTTHEQYF.

The rearrangement links TRBV27 to TRBJ2-7; D is possibly TRBD1 (6 bases). Germline V gene data show CDR1 as MNHEY and CDR2 as SMNVEV (reference sequence). CDR3 length: 13 residues. Trimming cost V 2 bases and J 2 bases, with 7 bases left between them. CDR3 sequence reads: CASSLGQTYEQYF. CDR3 nucleotides: TGTGCCAGCAGTTTAGGACAGACCTACGAGCAGTACTTC.

The chain joins TRBV11-2 to TRBJ1-1; D unclear. The germline CDR1 and CDR2 sequences are SGHAT and FQNNGV. CDR3 length equals 14 residues. V was pared by 2 bases and J by 2 bases, with 9 bases between. CDR3 sequence reads: CASSLRVDNTEAFF. The CDR3 nucleotides are TGTGCCAGCAGCTTACGCGTCGATAACACTGAAGCTTTCTTT.

This clone was seen more than once but under ten times. CDR3 coding DNA: TGTGCCAGTAGTATAGGGCGGGGATGGGAGACCCAGTACTTC. This encodes CASSIGRGWETQYF. The genes are TRBV19 and TRBJ2-5, with a tentative D call TRBD2 (6 bases). The CDR3 runs 14 residues. V dropped 1 base and J dropped 5 bases, with 11 bases sitting between them. Germline loops: CDR1 LNHDA, CDR2 SQIVND (reference sequence).

The table lists this clone with a few counts. This chain links TRBV7-3 with TRBJ1-1; D remains ambiguous. The V gene's germline CDR1 is SGHTA and CDR2 FQGTGA. This CDR3 is built from 13 residues. V lost 6 bases to trimming and J lost 1 base, with 9 bases between them. This chain's CDR3 is CASSAQQNTEAFF. CDR3 nucleotide sequence: TGTGCCAGCAGTGCCCAACAGAACACTGAAGCTTTCTTT.

This clone was recorded only once. V is TRBV7-8 and J is TRBJ1-2, with 9 positions matching TRBD1. Germline-derived CDR1 and CDR2 are SGHVS and FQNEAQ. The V and J ends lost 5 bases and 4 bases, in that order; junction bases with no gene match: 8. The CDR3 runs 15 residues. CDR3 protein: CASSARTGESYGYTF. CDR3 nucleotides: TGTGCCAGCAGCGCCAGGACAGGGGAAAGCTATGGCTACACCTTC.

The chain combines TRBV4-3 with TRBJ1-2; perhaps TRBD1 as D (5 bases). The ends were cut back, 2 bases at V and 6 bases at J, with 19 bases in the middle. Germline assignment: CDR1 LGHNA and CDR2 YSLEER. This CDR3 has 16 residues. CDR3 nucleotides: TGCGCCAGCAGCCAAACAGGCGGGGGGGTATATGATGGCTACACCTTC. Its translation is CASSQTGGGVYDGYTF.

The chain employs TRBV7-9 and TRBJ2-2, with a possible D match to TRBD2 (6 bases). This CDR3 is built from 17 residues. Trimming removed 1 base at V and 4 bases at J, with 16 bases between. Germline CDR1 reads SEHNR; CDR2 reads FQNEAQ (reference sequence). In DNA form, the CDR3 reads TGTGCCAGCAGCTTAGGTTCGGGGGTTCTTGGCACCGGGGAGCTGTTTTTT. Protein sequence: CASSLGSGVLGTGELFF.

A few counts support this clone. This chain connects TRBV7-2 to TRBJ2-2; D not certain. V gave up 5 bases and J gave up 8 bases, with 6 bases separating them. Germline CDR1 SGHTA, CDR2 FQGNSA. The CDR3 extends over 11 amino acids. Here the CDR3 DNA reads TGTGCCAGCAGCCCTAGGGGGGAGCTGTTTTTT. Translation: CASSPRGELFF.

This clone was seen more than once but under ten times. The chain joins TRBV27 to TRBJ1-1; TRBD1 is a possible D gene (5 bases). Germline-derived CDR1 and CDR2 are MNHEY and SMNVEV (reference sequence). The V end was cut by 5 bases, the J end by 4 bases, with 14 bases between. The CDR3 runs 14 residues. The CDR3 DNA sequence: TGTGCCAGCAGTAGTAACTGGGGGGGCACTGAAGCTTTCTTT. Translation: CASSSNWGGTEAFF.

The chain is built from TRBV7-9 and TRBJ2-1, with D possibly being TRBD1 (6 bases). The CDR3 runs to 16 residues. The V end lost 3 bases, the J end lost 4 bases, and 16 bases lay between the germline ends. Germline loops: CDR1 SEHNR, CDR2 FQNEAQ (reference sequence). CDR3 nucleotides: TGTGCCAGCAGCTTGGGACACGGGTCACCATACAATGAGCAGTTCTTC. This sequence encodes CASSLGHGSPYNEQFF.

The V and J genes are TRBV18 and TRBJ2-2; 10 bases agree with TRBD1. The length of the CDR3 is 16 residues. With V trimmed by 5 bases and J by 0 bases, 3 bases remained unmatched. From germline, CDR1 is KGHSH and CDR2 LQKENI. CDR3 coding DNA: TGTGCCAGCTCAGTAGACAGGGGGCCGAACACCGGGGAGCTGTTTTTT. Its protein product is CASSVDRGPNTGELFF.

The chain uses TRBV7-2 and TRBJ1-2, with 9 bases identical to TRBD1. Per germline, CDR1 SGHTA and CDR2 FQGNSA. The CDR3 loop spans 15 amino acids. Trimming took 5 bases from V and 4 from J; bases not matched to a gene: 8. CDR3 DNA sequence: TGTGCCAGCAGCCAACAGGGGGCGCAAGGCTATGGCTACACCTTC. This encodes CASSQQGAQGYGYTF.

J is TRBJ1-4 and V is TRBV6-5; 9 bases are shared with TRBD1. V gave up 2 bases and J gave up 6 bases; unmatched junction bases: 1. The CDR3 contains 14 residues. The germline V gene encodes CDR1 MNHEY and CDR2 SVGAGI. The CDR3 nucleotides read TGTGCCAGCAGTTACACAGGGGGCGATGAAAAACTGTTTTTT. Translating gives CASSYTGGDEKLFF.

The V call is TRBV6-5, the J call TRBJ2-7; the match to TRBD1 covers 7 bases. Germline values: CDR1 MNHEY, CDR2 SVGAGI. J was trimmed by 3 bases and V by 6 bases; bases with no gene match: 11. There are 15 residues in the CDR3. The CDR3 loop reads CASSRQGLKGYEQYF. CDR3 sequence (DNA): TGTGCCAGCAGCCGACAGGGCCTTAAAGGCTACGAGCAGTACTTC.

The chain recombines TRBV19 with TRBJ1-5; 7 bases fit TRBD1. The germline CDR1 and CDR2 sequences are LNHDA and SQIVND (reference sequence). V dropped 2 bases and J dropped 3; count of bases not matched to a gene: 4. This CDR3 is 15 amino acids long. Written as DNA, the CDR3 is TGTGCCAGTAGTATACGAGACAGGGTCAATCAGCCCCAGCATTTT. It specifies CASSIRDRVNQPQHF.

This clone was found once. The genes are TRBV7-8 and TRBJ2-3, with D possibly TRBD1 on 6 matching bases. This CDR3 contains 14 residues. Trimming cost V 1 base and J 13 bases, with 18 bases left between them. Germline V lookup: CDR1 SGHVS, CDR2 FQNEAQ. For the CDR3, the DNA is TGTGCCAGCAGCTTAGGGACCGGACAGAAGAGGAAGTATTTT. As protein: CASSLGTGQKRKYF.

This clone was counted once. CDR3 loop: CASSPGQGMVYEQYF. The CDR3 coding sequence is TGTGCCAGCTCACCCGGACAGGGGATGGTCTACGAGCAGTACTTC. The chain combines TRBV18 with TRBJ2-7; TRBD1 matches 9 bases. The CDR3 has 15 residues. The junction had 6 bases not matched to a gene; V was cut back by 3 bases and J by 3 bases. The germline V gene encodes CDR1 KGHSH and CDR2 LQKENI.

The rearrangement uses TRBV5-1 and TRBJ1-1, with D perhaps TRBD1 (6 bases). This CDR3 spans 15 amino acids. V was trimmed by 0 bases and J by 6 bases, leaving 15 bases between them. Germline V CDR1 and CDR2: SGHRS, YFSETQ. DNA of the CDR3: TGCGCCAGCAGCTTGGCCCTAAACAGGGCCGCTGAAGCTTTCTTT. It codes for CASSLALNRAAEAFF.

The chain uses TRBV11-2 and TRBJ1-4, with TRBD1 matching 8 bases. The CDR3 is 15 residues long. Germline CDR1 reads SGHAT; CDR2 reads FQNNGV. V shed 2 bases and J 8 bases; nucleotides not matched to a gene: 7. DNA of the CDR3: TGTGCCAGCAGCTTATCTTCAGGGGGCACGGAAAAACTGTTTTTT. It specifies CASSLSSGGTEKLFF.

This rearrangement joins TRBV7-2 to TRBJ1-2, with D perhaps matching TRBD1 (5 bases). The CDR3 length is 17 residues. The germline V gene encodes CDR1 SGHTA and CDR2 FQGNSA. V was shortened by 4 bases and J by 3 bases, with 21 bases between the two germline ends. CDR3: CASSSVLRGTRDYGYTF. The DNA of the CDR3 is TGTGCCAGCAGCTCCGTCCTACGGGGGACCAGGGACTATGGCTACACCTTC.

This chain connects TRBV18 to TRBJ1-4; D gene ambiguous. This CDR3 is 15 amino acids long. CDR1 is KGHSH and CDR2 is LQKENI in the germline V gene. The V end lost 2 bases, the J end lost 5 bases, and 12 bases lay between the germline ends. CDR3 bases: TGTGCCAGCTCACCATACAGCAATGCGAATGAAAAACTGTTTTTT. It encodes CASSPYSNANEKLFF.